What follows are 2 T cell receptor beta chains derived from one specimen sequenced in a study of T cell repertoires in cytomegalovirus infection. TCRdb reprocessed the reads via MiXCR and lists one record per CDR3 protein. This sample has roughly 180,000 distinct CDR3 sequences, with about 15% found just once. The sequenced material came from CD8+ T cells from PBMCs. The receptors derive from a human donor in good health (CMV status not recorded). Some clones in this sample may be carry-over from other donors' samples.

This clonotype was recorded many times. In nucleotides, the CDR3 is TGTGCCAGCAGTTCCCGACCGAGTAGCAATCAGCCCCAGCATTTT. Protein: CASSSRPSSNQPQHF. The chain uses TRBV12-3 or TRBV12-4 and TRBJ1-5; D remains ambiguous. Trimming stripped 4 bases from V and 0 bases from J, with 10 bases between. CDR3 length: 15 residues.

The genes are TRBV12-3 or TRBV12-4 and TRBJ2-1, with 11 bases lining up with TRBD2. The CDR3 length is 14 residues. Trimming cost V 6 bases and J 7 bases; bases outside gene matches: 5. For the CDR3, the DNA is TGTGCCAGCAGCCTTAGCGGGGGGGGGAATGAGCAGTTCTTC. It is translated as CASSLSGGGNEQFF.